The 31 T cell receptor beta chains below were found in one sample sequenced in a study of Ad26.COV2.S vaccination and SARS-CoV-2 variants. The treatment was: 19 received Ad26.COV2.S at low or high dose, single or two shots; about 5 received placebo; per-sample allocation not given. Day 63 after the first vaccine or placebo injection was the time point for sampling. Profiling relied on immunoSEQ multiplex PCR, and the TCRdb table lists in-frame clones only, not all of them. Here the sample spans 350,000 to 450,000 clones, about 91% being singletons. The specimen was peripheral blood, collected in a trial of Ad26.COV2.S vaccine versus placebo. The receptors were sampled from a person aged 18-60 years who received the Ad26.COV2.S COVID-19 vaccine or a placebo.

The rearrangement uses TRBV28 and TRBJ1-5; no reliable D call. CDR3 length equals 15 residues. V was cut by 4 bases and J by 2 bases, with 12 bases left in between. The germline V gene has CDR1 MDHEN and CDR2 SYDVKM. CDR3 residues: CASSSAGMGNQPQHF. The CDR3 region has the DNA TGTGCCAGCAGTTCGGCGGGAATGGGCAATCAGCCCCAGCATTTT.

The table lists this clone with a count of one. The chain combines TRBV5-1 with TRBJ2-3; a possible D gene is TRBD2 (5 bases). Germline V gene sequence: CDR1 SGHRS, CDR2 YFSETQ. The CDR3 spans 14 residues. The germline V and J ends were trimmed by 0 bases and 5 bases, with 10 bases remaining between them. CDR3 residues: CASSLARAGDTQYF. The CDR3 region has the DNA TGCGCCAGCAGCTTGGCGCGGGCGGGAGATACGCAGTATTTT.

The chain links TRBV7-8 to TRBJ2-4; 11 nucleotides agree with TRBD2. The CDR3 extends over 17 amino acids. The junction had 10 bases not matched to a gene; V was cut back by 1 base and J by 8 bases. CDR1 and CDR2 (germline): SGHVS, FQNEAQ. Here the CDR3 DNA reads TGTGCCAGCAGCTTAGGTAGCGGGAGGGTAAAAGGGTACATTCAGTACTTC. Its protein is CASSLGSGRVKGYIQYF.

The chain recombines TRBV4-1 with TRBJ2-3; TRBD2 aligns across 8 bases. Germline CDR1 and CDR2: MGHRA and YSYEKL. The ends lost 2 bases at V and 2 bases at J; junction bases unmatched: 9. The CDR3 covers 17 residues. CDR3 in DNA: TGCGCCAGCAGCCAACCCAGGACTAGCCGGGACACAGATACGCAGTATTTT. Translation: CASSQPRTSRDTDTQYF.

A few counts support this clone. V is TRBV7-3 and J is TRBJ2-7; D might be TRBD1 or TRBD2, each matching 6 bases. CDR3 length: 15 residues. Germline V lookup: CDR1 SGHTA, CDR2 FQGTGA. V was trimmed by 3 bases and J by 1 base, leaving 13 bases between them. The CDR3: CASSFRGRPSYEQYF. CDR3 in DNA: TGTGCCAGCAGCTTTAGGGGGAGGCCTTCCTACGAGCAGTACTTC.

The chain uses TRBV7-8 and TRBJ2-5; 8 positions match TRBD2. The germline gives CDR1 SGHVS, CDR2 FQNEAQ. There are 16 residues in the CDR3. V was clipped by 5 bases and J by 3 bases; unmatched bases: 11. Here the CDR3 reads CASSPMRGAEEETQYF. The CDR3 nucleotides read TGTGCCAGCAGCCCGATGCGGGGGGCCGAGGAAGAGACCCAGTACTTC.

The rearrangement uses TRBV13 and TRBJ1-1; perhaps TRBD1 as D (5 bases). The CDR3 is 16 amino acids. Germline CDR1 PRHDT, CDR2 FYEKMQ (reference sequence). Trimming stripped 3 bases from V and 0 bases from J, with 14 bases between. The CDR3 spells CASSLGPGYLNTEAFF. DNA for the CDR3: TGTGCCAGCAGCTTGGGACCAGGGTACCTGAACACTGAAGCTTTCTTT.

The CDR3 sequence is CASSQESRGKGYTF. The CDR3 DNA sequence: TGTGCCAGCAGCCAAGAATCCCGGGGGAAGGGCTACACCTTC. The V gene is TRBV3-1 (or the pseudogene TRBV3-2), the J gene TRBJ1-2; D might be TRBD1 (5 bases). V was clipped by 0 bases and J by 8 bases, with 13 bases between them. The CDR3 has 14 residues. Germline assignment: CDR1 LGHDT and CDR2 YNNKEL (reference sequence).

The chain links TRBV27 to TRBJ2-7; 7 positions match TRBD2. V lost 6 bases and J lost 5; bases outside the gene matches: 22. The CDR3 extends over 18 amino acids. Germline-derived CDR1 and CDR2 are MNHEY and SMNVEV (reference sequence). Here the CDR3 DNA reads TGTGCCAGCAGGACAAATACACTGGGACTACCAACCACCCACGAGCAGTACTTC. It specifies CASRTNTLGLPTTHEQYF.

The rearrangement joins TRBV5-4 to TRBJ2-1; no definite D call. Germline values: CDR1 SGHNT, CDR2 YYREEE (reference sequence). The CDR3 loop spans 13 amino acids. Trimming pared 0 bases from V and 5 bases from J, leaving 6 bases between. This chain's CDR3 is CASSLGLHNEQFF. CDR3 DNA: TGTGCCAGCAGCTTGGGACTCCACAATGAGCAGTTCTTC.

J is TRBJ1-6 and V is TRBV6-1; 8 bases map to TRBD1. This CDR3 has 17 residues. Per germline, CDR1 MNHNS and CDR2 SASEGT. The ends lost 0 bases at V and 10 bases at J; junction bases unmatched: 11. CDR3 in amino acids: CASSEAHTTGGGSPLHF. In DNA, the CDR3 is TGTGCCAGCAGTGAAGCGCACACAACAGGGGGAGGATCACCCCTCCACTTT.

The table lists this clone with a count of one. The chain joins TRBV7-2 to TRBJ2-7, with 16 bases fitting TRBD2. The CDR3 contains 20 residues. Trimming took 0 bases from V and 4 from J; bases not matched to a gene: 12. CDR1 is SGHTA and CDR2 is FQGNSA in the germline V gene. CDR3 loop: CASSLAGTSGRATTRYEQYF. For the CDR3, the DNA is TGTGCCAGCAGCTTAGCGGGGACTAGCGGGAGGGCTACCACGAGATACGAGCAGTACTTC.

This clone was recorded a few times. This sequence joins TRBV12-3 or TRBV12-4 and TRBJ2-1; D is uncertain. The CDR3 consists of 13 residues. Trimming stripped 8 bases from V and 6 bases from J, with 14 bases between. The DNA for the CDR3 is TGTGCCAGCCATCCCTCCGGAGCCAATGAGCAGTTCTTC. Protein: CASHPSGANEQFF.

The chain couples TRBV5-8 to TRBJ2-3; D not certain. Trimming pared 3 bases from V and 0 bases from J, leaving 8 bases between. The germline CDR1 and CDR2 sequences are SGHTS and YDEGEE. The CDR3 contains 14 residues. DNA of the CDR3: TGTGCCAGCAGCTCCCCGTCTAGCACAGATACGCAGTATTTT. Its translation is CASSSPSSTDTQYF.

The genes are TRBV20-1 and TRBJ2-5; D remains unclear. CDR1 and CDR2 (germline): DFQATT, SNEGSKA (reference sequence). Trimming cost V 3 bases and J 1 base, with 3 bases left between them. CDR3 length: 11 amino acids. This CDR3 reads CSARSQETQYF. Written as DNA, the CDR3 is TGCAGTGCTAGGTCCCAAGAGACCCAGTACTTC.

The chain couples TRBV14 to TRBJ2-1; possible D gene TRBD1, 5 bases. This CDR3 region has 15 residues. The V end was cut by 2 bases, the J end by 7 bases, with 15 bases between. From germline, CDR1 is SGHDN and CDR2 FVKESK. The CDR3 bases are TGTGCCAGCAGCCAATTAGGCAGGGTGGAAAATGAGCAGTTCTTC. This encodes CASSQLGRVENEQFF.

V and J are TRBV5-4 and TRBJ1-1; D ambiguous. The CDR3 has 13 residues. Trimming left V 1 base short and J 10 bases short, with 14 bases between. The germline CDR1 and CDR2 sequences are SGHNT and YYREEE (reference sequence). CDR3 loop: CASSLKGTSGAFF. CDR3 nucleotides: TGTGCCAGCAGCTTGAAGGGTACCTCCGGAGCTTTCTTT.

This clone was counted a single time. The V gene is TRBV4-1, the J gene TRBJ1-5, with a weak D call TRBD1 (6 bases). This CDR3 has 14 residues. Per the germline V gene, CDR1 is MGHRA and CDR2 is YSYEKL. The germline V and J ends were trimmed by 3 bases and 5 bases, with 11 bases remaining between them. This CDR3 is CASSQRSGDQPQHF. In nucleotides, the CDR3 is TGCGCCAGCAGCCAGCGATCAGGGGATCAGCCCCAGCATTTT.

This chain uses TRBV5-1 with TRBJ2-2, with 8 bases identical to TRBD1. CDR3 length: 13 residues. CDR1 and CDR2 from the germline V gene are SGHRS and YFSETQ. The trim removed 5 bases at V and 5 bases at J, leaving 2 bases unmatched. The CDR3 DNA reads TGCGCCAGCAGGACAGGGGAAACCGGGGAGCTGTTTTTT. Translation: CASRTGETGELFF.

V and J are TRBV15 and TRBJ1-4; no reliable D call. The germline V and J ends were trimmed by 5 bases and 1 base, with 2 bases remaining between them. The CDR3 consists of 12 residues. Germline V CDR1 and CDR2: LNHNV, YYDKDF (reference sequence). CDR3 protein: CATSLTNEKLFF. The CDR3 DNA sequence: TGTGCCACCAGCCTAACTAATGAAAAACTGTTTTTT.

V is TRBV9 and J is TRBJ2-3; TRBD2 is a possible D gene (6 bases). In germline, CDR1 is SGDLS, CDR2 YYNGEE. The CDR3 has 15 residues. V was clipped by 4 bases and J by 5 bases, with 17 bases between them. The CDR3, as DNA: TGTGCCAGCAGCCTAGGCGGACTCGGGGGAGATACGCAGTATTTT. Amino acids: CASSLGGLGGDTQYF.

CDR3 DNA: TGTGCCAGTAGTATACAGACAGTTAATTCACCCCTCCACTTT. Translated: CASSIQTVNSPLHF. This chain uses TRBV19 with TRBJ1-6, with TRBD1 as a possible D gene (5 bases). This CDR3 spans 14 amino acids. V lost 2 bases and J 6 bases, leaving 8 bases between the germline ends. Germline V CDR1 and CDR2: LNHDA, SQIVND (reference sequence).

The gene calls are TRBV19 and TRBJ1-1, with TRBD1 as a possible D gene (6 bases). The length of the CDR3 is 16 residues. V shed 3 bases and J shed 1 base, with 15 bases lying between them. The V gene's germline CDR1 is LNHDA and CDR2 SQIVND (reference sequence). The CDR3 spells CASSIIGGSGNTEAFF. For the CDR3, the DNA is TGTGCCAGTAGTATTATAGGGGGATCCGGGAACACTGAAGCTTTCTTT.

CDR3 amino acids: CASTASQGATDTQYF. Here the CDR3 DNA reads TGTGCCAGTACCGCCTCTCAGGGGGCGACAGATACGCAGTATTTT. The V call is TRBV19, the J call TRBJ2-3, with 8 bases that match TRBD1. This CDR3 region has 15 residues. V dropped 7 bases and J dropped 3; count of bases not matched to a gene: 9. CDR1 LNHDA and CDR2 SQIVND come from the germline V gene (reference sequence).

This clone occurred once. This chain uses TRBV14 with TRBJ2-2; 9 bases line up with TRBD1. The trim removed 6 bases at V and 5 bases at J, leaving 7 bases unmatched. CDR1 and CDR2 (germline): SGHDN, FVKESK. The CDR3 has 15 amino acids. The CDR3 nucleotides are TGTGCCAGCAGTCTTGACAGGGGGGCAACCGGGGAGCTGTTTTTT. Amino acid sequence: CASSLDRGATGELFF.

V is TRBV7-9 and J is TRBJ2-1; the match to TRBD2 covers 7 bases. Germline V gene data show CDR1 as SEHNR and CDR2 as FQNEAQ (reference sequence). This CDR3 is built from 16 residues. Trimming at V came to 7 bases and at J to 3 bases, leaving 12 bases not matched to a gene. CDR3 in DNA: TGTGCCAGCACCACTACCCGGAGCGGGGACTACAATGAGCAGTTCTTC. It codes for CASTTTRSGDYNEQFF.

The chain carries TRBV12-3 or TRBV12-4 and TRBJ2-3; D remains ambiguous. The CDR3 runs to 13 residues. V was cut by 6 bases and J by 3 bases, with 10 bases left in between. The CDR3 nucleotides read TGTGCCAGCAGGTTCGGTACGACAGATACGCAGTATTTT. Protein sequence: CASRFGTTDTQYF.

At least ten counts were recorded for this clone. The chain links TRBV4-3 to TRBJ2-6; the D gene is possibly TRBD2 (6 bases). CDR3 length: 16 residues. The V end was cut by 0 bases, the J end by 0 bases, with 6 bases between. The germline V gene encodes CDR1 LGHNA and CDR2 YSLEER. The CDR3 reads CASSQDGSSGANVLTF. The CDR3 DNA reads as TGCGCCAGCAGCCAAGACGGGAGCTCTGGGGCCAACGTCCTGACTTTC.

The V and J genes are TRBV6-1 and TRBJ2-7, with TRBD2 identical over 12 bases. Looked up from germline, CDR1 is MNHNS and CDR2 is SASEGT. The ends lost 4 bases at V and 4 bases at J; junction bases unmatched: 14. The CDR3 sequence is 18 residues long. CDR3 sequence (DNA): TGTGCCAGCAGTGTTGAGACTAGCGGGAGTTGGGCCCTTTACGAGCAGTACTTC. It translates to CASSVETSGSWALYEQYF.

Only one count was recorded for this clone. The CDR3 spells CASSLISGAEQFF. CDR3 bases: TGCGCCAGCAGCTTGATTTCTGGTGCTGAGCAGTTCTTC. The chain uses TRBV5-1 and TRBJ2-1; D is unclear. The germline gives CDR1 SGHRS, CDR2 YFSETQ. V lost 1 base and J 9 bases, leaving 11 bases between the germline ends. CDR3 size: 13 residues.

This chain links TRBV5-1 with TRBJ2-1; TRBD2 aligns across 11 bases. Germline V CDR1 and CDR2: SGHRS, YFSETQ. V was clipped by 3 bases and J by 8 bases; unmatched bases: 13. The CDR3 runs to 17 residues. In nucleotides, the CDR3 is TGCGCCAGCAGCTCGGTAGGAGTGACTAGCGGGAACGATGAGCAGTTCTTC. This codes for CASSSVGVTSGNDEQFF. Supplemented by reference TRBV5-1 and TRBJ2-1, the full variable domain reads KAGVTQTPRYLIKTRGQQVTLSCSPISGHRSVSWYQQTPGQGLQFLFEYFSETQRNKGNFPGRFSGRQFSNSRSEMNVSTLELGDSALYLCASSSVGVTSGNDEQFFGPGTRLTVL.